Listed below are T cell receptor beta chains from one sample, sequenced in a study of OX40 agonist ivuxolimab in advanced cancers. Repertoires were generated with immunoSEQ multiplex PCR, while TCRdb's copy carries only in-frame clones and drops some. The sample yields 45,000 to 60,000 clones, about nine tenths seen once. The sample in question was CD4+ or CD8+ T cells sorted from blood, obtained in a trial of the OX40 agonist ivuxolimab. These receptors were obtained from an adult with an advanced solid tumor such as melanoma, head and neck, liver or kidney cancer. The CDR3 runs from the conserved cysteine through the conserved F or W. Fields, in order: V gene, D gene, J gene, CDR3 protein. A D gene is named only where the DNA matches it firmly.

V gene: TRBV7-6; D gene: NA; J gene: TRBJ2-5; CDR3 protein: CASSLGDDQTQYF
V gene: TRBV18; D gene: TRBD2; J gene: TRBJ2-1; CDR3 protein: CASSPTGTSGVEQFF
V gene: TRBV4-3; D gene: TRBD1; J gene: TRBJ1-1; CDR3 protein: CASSQDRVMGQGNTEAFF
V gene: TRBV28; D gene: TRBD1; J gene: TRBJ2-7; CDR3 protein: CASRGQGSYEQYF
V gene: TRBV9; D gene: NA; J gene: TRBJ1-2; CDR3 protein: CASSADRGDYGYTF
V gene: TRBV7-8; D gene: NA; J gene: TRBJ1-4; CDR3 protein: CASSLYSATNEKLFF
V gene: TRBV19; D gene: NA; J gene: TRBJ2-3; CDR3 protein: CASSLVGSSDTQYF
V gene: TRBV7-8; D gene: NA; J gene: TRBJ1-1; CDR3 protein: CASRDDLMNTEAFF
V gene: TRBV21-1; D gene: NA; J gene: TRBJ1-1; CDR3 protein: CASSREPSRTEAFF
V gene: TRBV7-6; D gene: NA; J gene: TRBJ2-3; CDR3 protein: CASSLDGGGTDTQYF
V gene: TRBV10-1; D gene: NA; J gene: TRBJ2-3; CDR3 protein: CASSDTDTQYF
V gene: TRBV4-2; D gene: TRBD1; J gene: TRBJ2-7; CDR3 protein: CASSLGQGLDEQYF
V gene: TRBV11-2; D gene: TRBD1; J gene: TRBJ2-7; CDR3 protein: CASSRDRGTYEQYF
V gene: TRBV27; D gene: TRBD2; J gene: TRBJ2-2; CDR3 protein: CASSFSAGGYTGELFF
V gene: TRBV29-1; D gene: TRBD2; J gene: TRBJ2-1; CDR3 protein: CSVDELAGGGYNEQFF
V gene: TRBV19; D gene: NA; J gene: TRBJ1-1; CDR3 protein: CASSIAGENTEAFF
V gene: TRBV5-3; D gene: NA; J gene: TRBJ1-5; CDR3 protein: CARSGGQINQPQHF
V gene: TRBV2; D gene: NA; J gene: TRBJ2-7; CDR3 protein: CASSYDSSYEQYF
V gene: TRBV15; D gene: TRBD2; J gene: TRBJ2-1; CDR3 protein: CATSRSGDNEQFF
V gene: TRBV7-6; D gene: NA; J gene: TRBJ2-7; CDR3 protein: CASSPRGYEQYF
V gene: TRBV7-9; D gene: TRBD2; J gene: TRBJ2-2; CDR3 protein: CASSPREGDTGELFF
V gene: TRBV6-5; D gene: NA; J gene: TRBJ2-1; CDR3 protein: CASSWRGAGHEQFF
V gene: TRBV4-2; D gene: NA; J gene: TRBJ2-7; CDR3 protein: CASSQERDGYYEQYF
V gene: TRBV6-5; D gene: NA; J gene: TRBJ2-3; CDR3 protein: CASSYGGPDTQYF